This T cell receptor (beta chain) was obtained from a study of blood T cell repertoires in COVID-19. Cohorts were assigned according to the clinical history that participants reported. Donors in Cohort 3 who had recovered were those with two negative PCRs, healthcare professional clearance, or resolution of their symptoms. V was trimmed by 1 base and J by 7 bases, leaving 11 bases between them. The CDR3 contains 13 residues. In germline, CDR1 is SGHRS, CDR2 YFSETQ. Per the study methods: The authors estimated nucleated cell counts from reference gene primer amplification. Using immunoSEQ multiplex PCR, the repertoire was profiled, and TCRdb retains in-frame clones only, with some absent. D and trimming were read from the DNA, whereas the V and J calls and clone size are those reported in that table. In the table there are about 220,000 clones, around 89% of which are singletons.

Material: PBMCs or T cells enriched from blood (not recorded which). The origin of this receptor is a woman between 25 and 40 years old who had recovered from COVID-19. The chain uses TRBV5-1 and TRBJ1-1; D not resolved. The CDR3 reads CASSLRGGFEAFF. DNA of the CDR3: TGCGCCAGCAGCTTGCGGGGAGGATTTGAAGCTTTCTTT. Drawing the rest from reference TRBV5-1 and TRBJ1-1, the complete variable domain is KAGVTQTPRYLIKTRGQQVTLSCSPISGHRSVSWYQQTPGQGLQFLFEYFSETQRNKGNFPGRFSGRQFSNSRSEMNVSTLELGDSALYLCASSLRGGFEAFFGQGTRLTVV.